What follows is one TCR beta chain and its context. This entry belongs to a study of cytomegalovirus exposure and HLA in healthy donors. With 1 base removed from V and 7 bases from J, the gap between germline ends came to 13 bases. Germline CDR1 and CDR2: SEHNR and FQNEAQ (reference sequence). The CDR3 loop spans 15 amino acids. Use of 60 Vbeta and 13 Jbeta primers characterized the PCR. Produced via immunoSEQ multiplex PCR; TCRdb's table is partial and in-frame only. The table lists 130,000 or so clones, roughly 87% of them singletons. The TCR sequence derives from a woman aged 40 to 50 in good health and CMV-seronegative. Sequencing was carried out using PBMCs. This chain connects TRBV7-9 to TRBJ2-2; a possible D gene is TRBD2 (5 bases). CDR3 sequence reads: CASSLDLARIGELFF. CDR3 nucleotides: TGTGCCAGCAGCTTAGATCTAGCTAGGATCGGGGAGCTGTTTTTT.